This T cell receptor (beta chain) was recorded in a study of T cell responses to AZD1222 COVID-19 vaccine. The study, taken as a whole, reports: Repertoires were collected only later (after the peak T cell response had occurred). A mostly white British donor set with more females was recruited, and clonal diversity was possibly underestimated.

Data came from immunoSEQ multiplex PCR; TCRdb stores just in-frame clones and leaves some out. The sample includes around 140,000 clones, roughly nine tenths of them seen just once. V was clipped by 3 bases and J by 1 base, with 15 bases between them. The CDR3 is 16 amino acids. Germline lookup yields CDR1 MNHEY and CDR2 SVGEGT. This clone appeared once. Its antigen is not identified. Here the sequenced sample was peripheral blood, taken 28 days after the second AZD1222 dose. This receptor was obtained from an adult who received the AZD1222 COVID-19 vaccine. This chain connects TRBV6-2 or TRBV6-3 to TRBJ1-1, with D possibly matching TRBD1 (6 bases). DNA of the CDR3: TGTGCCAGCAGTTATCCCTTGTACAGGGAGAACACTGAAGCTTTCTTT. Its protein is CASSYPLYRENTEAFF.